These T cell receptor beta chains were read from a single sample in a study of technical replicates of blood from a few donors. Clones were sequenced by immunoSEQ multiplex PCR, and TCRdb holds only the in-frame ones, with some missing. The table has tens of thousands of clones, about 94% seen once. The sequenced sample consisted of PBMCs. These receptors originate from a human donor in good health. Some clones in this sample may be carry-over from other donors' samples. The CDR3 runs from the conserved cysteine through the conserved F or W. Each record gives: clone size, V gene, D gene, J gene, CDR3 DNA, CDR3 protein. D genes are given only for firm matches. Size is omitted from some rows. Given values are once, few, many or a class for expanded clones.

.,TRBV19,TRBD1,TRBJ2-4,TGTGCCAGTAGTATTGACAGGGGAGACATTCAGTACTTC,CASSIDRGDIQYF
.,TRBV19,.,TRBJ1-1,TGTGCCAGTAGTGGGGCCATGGAGGGCACTGAAGCTTTCTTT,CASSGAMEGTEAFF
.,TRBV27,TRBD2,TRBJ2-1,TGTGCCAGCAGTTCCTCCTCCACCGGGACTAGCGCACGAGGAGAGCAGTTCTTC,CASSSSSTGTSARGEQFF
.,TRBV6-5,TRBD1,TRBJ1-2,TGTGCCAGCACCCTGGGACAGGGGGTGTGGTATGGCTACACCTTC,CASTLGQGVWYGYTF
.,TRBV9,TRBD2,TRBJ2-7,TGTGCCAGCAGCGGTCCGGTCGGCGGGAGGGCGAATCCGAGTAACGAGCAGTACTTC,CASSGPVGGRANPSNEQYF
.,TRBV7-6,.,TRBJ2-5,TGTGCCAGCAGCCCCCGTTGGGGCACCCAAGAGACCCAGTACTTC,CASSPRWGTQETQYF
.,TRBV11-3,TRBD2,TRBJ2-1,TGTGCCAGCAGCCCCGCTAGCGGGAGCTACAATGAGCAGTTCTTC,CASSPASGSYNEQFF
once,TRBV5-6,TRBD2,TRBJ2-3,TGTGCCAGCAGCCACCAACTAGCGGGAGAATACACAGATACGCAGTATTTT,CASSHQLAGEYTDTQYF
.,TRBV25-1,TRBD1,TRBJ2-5,TGTGCCAGCAGTGAATTTGGTTGGGACAGCCAAGAGACCCAGTACTTC,CASSEFGWDSQETQYF
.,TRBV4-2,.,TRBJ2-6,TGTGCCAGCAGCCAGCAGTCCTCTGGGGCCAACGTCCTGACTTTC,CASSQQSSGANVLTF
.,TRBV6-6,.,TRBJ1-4,TGTGCCAGCAGTCAAGTAAGGGGCCCTAATGAAAAACTGTTTTTT,CASSQVRGPNEKLFF
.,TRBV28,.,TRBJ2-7,TGTGCCAGCAGTGGCCGCCCCTGGGGGGGCCGCTACGAGCAGTACTTC,CASSGRPWGGRYEQYF